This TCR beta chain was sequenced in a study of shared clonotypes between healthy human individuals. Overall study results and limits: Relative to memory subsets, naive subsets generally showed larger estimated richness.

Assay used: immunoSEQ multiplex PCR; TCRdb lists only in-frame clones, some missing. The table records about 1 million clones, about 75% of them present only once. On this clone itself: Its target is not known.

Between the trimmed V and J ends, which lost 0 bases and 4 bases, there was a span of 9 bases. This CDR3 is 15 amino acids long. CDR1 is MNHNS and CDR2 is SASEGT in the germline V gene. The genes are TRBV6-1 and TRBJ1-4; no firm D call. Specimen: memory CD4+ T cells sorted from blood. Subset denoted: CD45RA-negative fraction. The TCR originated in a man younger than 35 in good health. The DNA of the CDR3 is TGTGCCAGCAGTGAAGCGTGGCAGTATAATGAAAAACTGTTTTTT. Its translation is CASSEAWQYNEKLFF.